This is a list of T cell receptor beta chains from one sample in a study of blood T cell repertoires in COVID-19. Measured with immunoSEQ multiplex PCR; TCRdb has only the in-frame clones, and not every one. This table has approximately 58,000 clones, around 80% appearing once. The sample consisted of peripheral blood. These receptor sequences come from a woman aged 60-75 years with acute or convalescent COVID-19. CDR3s include the opening cysteine and the closing phenylalanine or tryptophan. The D gene is left open where the match is weak. Some rows mark clone size as missing; the rest say once, few, many or name a class of expanded clone.

TRBJ2-7,-,-,TRBV27,TGTGCCAGCAGCCCCCCAAACTATTCCTACGAGCAGTACTTC,CASSPPNYSYEQYF
TRBJ2-5,-,TRBD1,TRBV5-1,TGCGCCAGCAGCGACGGGACAGGGCAAGAGACCCAGTACTTC,CASSDGTGQETQYF
TRBJ1-1,-,-,TRBV27,TGTGCCAGCAGCTTACGGGAGGGCACTGAAGCTTTCTTT,CASSLREGTEAFF
TRBJ1-1,-,-,TRBV5-1,TGCGCCAGCAGCCGGGCTTCAGGGGACACTGAAGCTTTCTTT,CASSRASGDTEAFF
TRBJ2-2,-,-,TRBV6-4,TGTGCCAGCAGTGGGACAGAGTCCAGCGGCGGGGAGCTGTTTTTT,CASSGTESSGGELFF
TRBJ1-4,-,TRBD1,TRBV2,TGTGCCAGCAGGGGACAGGGGCCTAATGAAAAACTGTTTTTT,CASRGQGPNEKLFF
TRBJ2-1,-,-,TRBV7-3,TGTGCCAGCAGCTCTCTGAGCGGCGGTGAGCAGTTCTTC,CASSSLSGGEQFF
TRBJ2-1,-,-,TRBV9,TGTGCCAGCAGCGGGAGACTGGCCGATGAGCAGTTCTTC,CASSGRLADEQFF
TRBJ2-2,few,-,TRBV24-1,TGTGCCACCAGTGGCGAGGGAACCGGGGAGCTGTTTTTT,CATSGEGTGELFF
TRBJ2-2,-,-,TRBV30,TGTGCCTGGAGTGTGAGGGAGAACACCGGGGAGCTGTTTTTT,CAWSVRENTGELFF
TRBJ1-1,-,-,TRBV30,TGTGCCTGCGTCAGGGCCACTGAAGCTTTCTTT,CACVRATEAFF
TRBJ1-4,-,TRBD1,TRBV3-1/TRBV3-2,TGTGCCAGCAGCCAAGTTCGCTGGGTAGGGGGCGAAGAAAAACTGTTTTTT,CASSQVRWVGGEEKLFF
TRBJ2-7,-,-,TRBV11-2,TGTGCCAGCAGCTTAGATCGAAGAACGGGACATCAGTACTTC,CASSLDRRTGHQYF
TRBJ2-2,-,-,TRBV5-1,TGCGCCAGCAGCCCCGGAAGGGGTACCGGGGAGCTGTTTTTT,CASSPGRGTGELFF
TRBJ2-2,few,-,TRBV3-1/TRBV3-2,TGTGCCAGCAGCCAAGGAGGGGGGGCCGGGGAGCTGTTTTTT,CASSQGGGAGELFF
TRBJ1-5,once,-,TRBV19,TGTGCCAGTAGGCGGGAGATGAGCAATCAGCCCCAGCATTTT,CASRREMSNQPQHF
TRBJ2-3,-,TRBD2,TRBV11-3,TGTGCCAGCAGCCCACAGGCGGGGGGGGTCACAGATACGCAGTATTTT,CASSPQAGGVTDTQYF
TRBJ1-5,once,TRBD1,TRBV12-3/TRBV12-4,TGTGCCAGCAGGACAGGGAATCAGCCCCAGCATTTT,CASRTGNQPQHF
TRBJ1-2,-,TRBD1,TRBV24-1,TGTGCCACCAGTGATGGGGCGCCGGGACAGGGTTATGGCTACACCTTC,CATSDGAPGQGYGYTF
TRBJ1-1,-,-,TRBV29-1,TGCAGCGTTAGAGTTTCCGGGACAGAAGCTTTCTTT,CSVRVSGTEAFF
TRBJ1-4,-,TRBD1,TRBV6-6,TGTGCCAGCAGCGCGACAGGGCCGGAAAAACTGTTTTTT,CASSATGPEKLFF
TRBJ2-1,-,TRBD2,TRBV7-3,TGTGCCAGCAGCTTAGGGCTAGCGGGGCCCAATGAGCAGTTCTTC,CASSLGLAGPNEQFF
TRBJ1-1,-,TRBD1,TRBV5-6,TGTGCCAGCAGCGGACGGGGACAGACCCTCAGTATCACTGAAGCTTTCTTT,CASSGRGQTLSITEAFF
TRBJ1-6,-,TRBD1,TRBV6-1,TGTGCCAGCAGTGGAGACAGGGGGTCCTATAATTCACCCCTCCACTTT,CASSGDRGSYNSPLHF
TRBJ1-5,-,TRBD1,TRBV3-1/TRBV3-2,TGTGCCAGCAGCCAAGGCCGAGGGGGCCAGCCCCAGCATTTT,CASSQGRGGQPQHF
TRBJ1-5,few,TRBD1,TRBV9,TGTGCCAGCAGCGTAGTTGGGGACAGGGATCAGCCCCAGCATTTT,CASSVVGDRDQPQHF
TRBJ2-2,few,TRBD2,TRBV5-1,TGCGCCAGCAGCTTCGGGGGGACCGGATACACCGGGGAGCTGTTTTTT,CASSFGGTGYTGELFF
TRBJ2-7,-,TRBD2,TRBV12-5,TGTGCTAGTGGTAAGGGACTAGCGGGGGAGTACGAGCAGTACTTC,CASGKGLAGEYEQYF
TRBJ1-1,-,TRBD1,TRBV7-9,TGTGCCAGCAGCTTCCCGGGACAGGGAACTGAAGCTTTCTTT,CASSFPGQGTEAFF
TRBJ2-1,-,TRBD2,TRBV9,TGTGCCAGCAGCTGGGGACTAGCGGACCGGGGAGAGCAGTTCTTC,CASSWGLADRGEQFF
TRBJ2-7,medium-sized,TRBD1,TRBV19,TGTGCCAGTAGTACCCGGGACAGGACCTCCTACGAGCAGTACTTC,CASSTRDRTSYEQYF
TRBJ1-4,-,TRBD1,TRBV7-6,TGTGCCAGCAGCACGCTGACCGGGACAGGGGGCGAGTCTAATGAAAAACTGTTTTTT,CASSTLTGTGGESNEKLFF
TRBJ2-3,-,-,TRBV2,TGTGCCAGCAGGAACCCGGGGGATCATACGCAGTATTTT,CASRNPGDHTQYF